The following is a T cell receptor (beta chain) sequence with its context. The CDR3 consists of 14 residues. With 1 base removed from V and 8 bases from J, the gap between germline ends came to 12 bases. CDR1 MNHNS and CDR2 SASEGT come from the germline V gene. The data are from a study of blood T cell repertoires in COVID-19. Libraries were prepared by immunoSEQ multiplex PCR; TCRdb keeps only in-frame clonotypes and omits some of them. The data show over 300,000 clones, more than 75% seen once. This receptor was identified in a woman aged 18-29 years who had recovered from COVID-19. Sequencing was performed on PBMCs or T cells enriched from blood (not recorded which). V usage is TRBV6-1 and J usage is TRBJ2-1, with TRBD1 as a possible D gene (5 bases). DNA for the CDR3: TGTGCCAGCAGTGAAGGGGCAGGGCCAGATGAGCAGTTCTTC. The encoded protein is CASSEGAGPDEQFF.